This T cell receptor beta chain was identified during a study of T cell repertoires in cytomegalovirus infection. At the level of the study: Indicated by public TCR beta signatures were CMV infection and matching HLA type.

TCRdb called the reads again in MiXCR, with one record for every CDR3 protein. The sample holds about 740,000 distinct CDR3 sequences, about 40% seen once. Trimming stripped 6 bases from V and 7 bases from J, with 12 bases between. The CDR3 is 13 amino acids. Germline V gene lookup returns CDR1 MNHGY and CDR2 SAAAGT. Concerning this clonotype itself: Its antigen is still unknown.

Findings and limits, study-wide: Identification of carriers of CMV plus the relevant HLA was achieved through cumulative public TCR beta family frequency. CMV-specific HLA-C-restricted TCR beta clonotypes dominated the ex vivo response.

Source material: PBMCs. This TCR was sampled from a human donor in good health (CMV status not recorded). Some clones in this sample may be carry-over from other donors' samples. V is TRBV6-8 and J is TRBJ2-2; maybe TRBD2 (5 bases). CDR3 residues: CASRPDYVGELFF. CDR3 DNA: TGTGCCAGCAGACCCGACTATGTCGGGGAGCTGTTTTTT.